A selection of T cell receptor beta chains follows, all from one sample in a study of CD8 T cells in ankylosing spondylitis. One entry per CDR3 protein results from TCRdb running MiXCR on the 5' RACE reads. Of under 250,000 distinct CDR3 sequences in the sample, around 10% were seen once. Sequencing input: blood, either unsorted or a sorted T cell fraction (not recorded which). All receptors derive from a male donor with ankylosing spondylitis or in good health (not recorded which). CDR3s include the opening cysteine and the closing phenylalanine or tryptophan. D genes are given only for firm matches. The size entry is marked missing in some rows and otherwise reads once, few, many or a size class.

V gene: TRBV5-1; D gene: NA; clone size: NA; CDR3 length: 17; J gene: TRBJ1-4; CDR3 protein: CASSLAPGGTTNEKLFF; CDR3 DNA: TGCGCCAGCAGCTTGGCCCCGGGCGGCACAACTAATGAAAAACTGTTTTTT
V gene: TRBV28; D gene: NA; clone size: few; CDR3 length: 16; J gene: TRBJ2-3; CDR3 protein: CASREAGTDITDTQYF; CDR3 DNA: TGTGCCAGCAGGGAAGCCGGGACTGACATAACGGATACGCAGTATTTT
V gene: TRBV4-1; D gene: TRBD1; clone size: few; CDR3 length: 14; J gene: TRBJ2-7; CDR3 protein: CASSPGQGNYEQYF; CDR3 DNA: TGCGCCAGCAGCCCGGGACAGGGGAACTACGAGCAGTACTTC
V gene: TRBV6-1; D gene: NA; clone size: few; CDR3 length: 13; J gene: TRBJ2-7; CDR3 protein: CASSITATYEQYF; CDR3 DNA: TGTGCCAGCAGTATCACAGCGACCTACGAGCAGTACTTC
V gene: TRBV7-3; D gene: NA; clone size: few; CDR3 length: 15; J gene: TRBJ2-3; CDR3 protein: CASSLSGMITDTQYF; CDR3 DNA: TGTGCCAGCAGCTTATCCGGGATGATCACAGATACGCAGTATTTT
V gene: TRBV6-1; D gene: NA; clone size: many; CDR3 length: 15; J gene: TRBJ2-5; CDR3 protein: CASSKVGPSRPTQYF; CDR3 DNA: TGTGCCAGCAGTAAAGTCGGACCTTCTAGGCCGACCCAGTACTTC
V gene: TRBV11-2; D gene: NA; clone size: many; CDR3 length: 15; J gene: TRBJ2-7; CDR3 protein: CASSLQRQGLGEQYF; CDR3 DNA: TGTGCCAGCAGCCTTCAACGGCAGGGGCTCGGGGAGCAGTACTTC
V gene: TRBV5-6; D gene: NA; clone size: many; CDR3 length: 12; J gene: TRBJ1-2; CDR3 protein: CASSPLAGGYTF; CDR3 DNA: TGTGCCAGCAGTCCATTGGCAGGTGGCTACACCTTC
V gene: TRBV5-1; D gene: TRBD1; clone size: few; CDR3 length: 13; J gene: TRBJ2-5; CDR3 protein: CASSFQGAETQYF; CDR3 DNA: TGCGCCAGCAGCTTCCAGGGGGCGGAGACCCAGTACTTC
V gene: TRBV12-3/TRBV12-4; D gene: NA; clone size: few; CDR3 length: 14; J gene: TRBJ1-5; CDR3 protein: CASSPREGNQPQHF; CDR3 DNA: TGTGCCAGCAGTCCAAGGGAAGGCAATCAGCCCCAGCATTTT
V gene: TRBV5-1; D gene: NA; clone size: many; CDR3 length: 15; J gene: TRBJ1-2; CDR3 protein: CASSAGLGAVDDYTF; CDR3 DNA: TGCGCCAGCAGCGCGGGGTTGGGGGCTGTGGATGACTACACCTTC
V gene: TRBV7-9; D gene: NA; clone size: many; CDR3 length: 13; J gene: TRBJ2-7; CDR3 protein: CASSLGLRGEQYF; CDR3 DNA: TGTGCCAGCAGCTTAGGTCTCAGGGGCGAGCAGTACTTC
V gene: TRBV5-1; D gene: NA; clone size: many; CDR3 length: 13; J gene: TRBJ2-7; CDR3 protein: CASTEGVGYEQYF; CDR3 DNA: TGCGCCAGCACCGAGGGGGTCGGCTACGAGCAGTACTTC
V gene: TRBV5-6; D gene: TRBD1; clone size: many; CDR3 length: 14; J gene: TRBJ1-2; CDR3 protein: CASSLEGQGFGYTF; CDR3 DNA: TGTGCCAGCAGCTTGGAGGGACAGGGGTTTGGCTACACCTTC
V gene: TRBV11-2; D gene: NA; clone size: few; CDR3 length: 15; J gene: TRBJ2-1; CDR3 protein: CASSLISRSDDEQFF; CDR3 DNA: TGTGCCAGCAGCTTAATTAGTCGGAGCGACGATGAGCAGTTCTTC
V gene: TRBV10-3; D gene: TRBD1; clone size: few; CDR3 length: 13; J gene: TRBJ2-7; CDR3 protein: CAIGTGDSYEQYF; CDR3 DNA: TGTGCCATAGGGACAGGGGACTCCTACGAGCAGTACTTC
V gene: TRBV12-3/TRBV12-4; D gene: NA; clone size: few; CDR3 length: 18; J gene: TRBJ2-2; CDR3 protein: CASSLRQVDQMNTGELFF; CDR3 DNA: TGTGCCAGCAGTTTAAGGCAGGTGGACCAAATGAACACCGGGGAGCTGTTTTTT
V gene: TRBV25-1; D gene: NA; clone size: NA; CDR3 length: 14; J gene: TRBJ1-2; CDR3 protein: CASSEYGGHYGYTF; CDR3 DNA: TGTGCCAGCAGTGAATATGGGGGCCACTATGGCTACACCTTC
V gene: TRBV12-3/TRBV12-4; D gene: NA; clone size: NA; CDR3 length: 13; J gene: TRBJ1-1; CDR3 protein: CASSLNRNTEALF; CDR3 DNA: TGTGCCAGCAGTTTGAACAGGAACACTGAAGCTCTCTTT
V gene: TRBV27; D gene: TRBD1; clone size: many; CDR3 length: 16; J gene: TRBJ1-6; CDR3 protein: CASSLAQGASNSPLHF; CDR3 DNA: TGTGCCAGCAGTTTGGCACAGGGGGCGAGCAATTCACCCCTCCACTTT
V gene: TRBV12-3/TRBV12-4; D gene: NA; clone size: many; CDR3 length: 13; J gene: TRBJ1-1; CDR3 protein: CASRARLNTEAFF; CDR3 DNA: TGTGCCAGCAGGGCACGGCTGAACACTGAAGCTTTCTTT
V gene: TRBV5-1; D gene: TRBD1; clone size: many; CDR3 length: 14; J gene: TRBJ2-5; CDR3 protein: CASSVGQGLETQYF; CDR3 DNA: TGCGCCAGCAGCGTTGGACAGGGCCTAGAGACCCAGTACTTC
V gene: TRBV6-5; D gene: NA; clone size: few; CDR3 length: 15; J gene: TRBJ2-7; CDR3 protein: CASSYGNGGSYEQYF; CDR3 DNA: TGTGCCAGCAGTTACGGCAACGGGGGTTCCTACGAGCAGTACTTC
V gene: TRBV30; D gene: NA; clone size: NA; CDR3 length: 14; J gene: TRBJ2-1; CDR3 protein: CAFKAGSSYNEQFF; CDR3 DNA: TGTGCCTTCAAGGCAGGAAGCTCCTACAATGAGCAGTTCTTC
V gene: TRBV20-1; D gene: NA; clone size: NA; CDR3 length: 14; J gene: TRBJ1-5; CDR3 protein: CSAIGREDFQPQHF; CDR3 DNA: TGCAGTGCTATTGGCAGGGAGGATTTTCAGCCCCAGCATTTT
V gene: TRBV7-2; D gene: NA; clone size: once; CDR3 length: 13; J gene: TRBJ2-5; CDR3 protein: CASSLGPKETQYF; CDR3 DNA: TGTGCCAGCAGCTTAGGACCGAAAGAGACCCAGTACTTC
V gene: TRBV5-1; D gene: NA; clone size: many; CDR3 length: 13; J gene: TRBJ1-1; CDR3 protein: CASSLGLGAFMFF; CDR3 DNA: TGCGCCAGCAGCTTGGGCCTTGGGGCTTTCATGTTCTTT
V gene: TRBV29-1; D gene: NA; clone size: many; CDR3 length: 14; J gene: TRBJ2-4; CDR3 protein: CSVVGYLAKNIQYF; CDR3 DNA: TGCAGCGTTGTAGGGTACTTAGCCAAAAACATTCAGTACTTC
V gene: TRBV5-1; D gene: TRBD2; clone size: many; CDR3 length: 15; J gene: TRBJ2-3; CDR3 protein: CASSFGLAGADTQYF; CDR3 DNA: TGCGCCAGCAGCTTCGGGCTAGCGGGGGCAGATACGCAGTATTTT
V gene: TRBV29-1; D gene: TRBD1; clone size: many; CDR3 length: 13; J gene: TRBJ2-7; CDR3 protein: CSVQRTGGNEQYF; CDR3 DNA: TGCAGCGTTCAAAGGACAGGGGGTAACGAGCAGTACTTC
V gene: TRBV5-1; D gene: TRBD2; clone size: many; CDR3 length: 15; J gene: TRBJ2-1; CDR3 protein: CASREASGSIDEQFF; CDR3 DNA: TGCGCCAGCAGGGAGGCTAGCGGGAGTATCGATGAGCAGTTCTTC
V gene: TRBV12-3/TRBV12-4; D gene: TRBD1; clone size: many; CDR3 length: 13; J gene: TRBJ2-5; CDR3 protein: CASSLQQGVTQYF; CDR3 DNA: TGTGCCAGCAGTTTACAGCAGGGGGTGACCCAGTACTTC
V gene: TRBV7-2; D gene: TRBD2; clone size: NA; CDR3 length: 15; J gene: TRBJ2-7; CDR3 protein: CASSLGAGGPREQYF; CDR3 DNA: TGTGCCAGCAGCTTAGGAGCGGGGGGGCCCCGCGAGCAGTACTTC
V gene: TRBV12-3/TRBV12-4; D gene: NA; clone size: many; CDR3 length: 13; J gene: TRBJ1-1; CDR3 protein: CASSWAADTEAFF; CDR3 DNA: TGTGCCAGCAGTTGGGCAGCAGACACTGAAGCTTTCTTT
V gene: TRBV6-5; D gene: NA; clone size: many; CDR3 length: 15; J gene: TRBJ2-6; CDR3 protein: CASSPGISGANVLTF; CDR3 DNA: TGTGCCAGCAGTCCAGGGATCTCTGGGGCCAACGTCCTGACTTTC
V gene: TRBV13; D gene: NA; clone size: NA; CDR3 length: 13; J gene: TRBJ2-7; CDR3 protein: CASSFTDSYEQYF; CDR3 DNA: TGTGCCAGCAGCTTTACAGATTCCTACGAGCAGTACTTC
V gene: TRBV6-5; D gene: NA; clone size: many; CDR3 length: 15; J gene: TRBJ1-1; CDR3 protein: CASSYTPGMNTEAFF; CDR3 DNA: TGTGCCAGCAGTTACACCCCAGGGATGAACACTGAAGCTTTCTTT
V gene: TRBV7-2; D gene: NA; clone size: many; CDR3 length: 15; J gene: TRBJ2-1; CDR3 protein: CASSRNDQGGIEQFF; CDR3 DNA: TGTGCCAGCAGCCGGAATGACCAGGGCGGGATTGAGCAGTTCTTC
V gene: TRBV29-1; D gene: NA; clone size: many; CDR3 length: 14; J gene: TRBJ2-3; CDR3 protein: CSSLGGAGTDTQYF; CDR3 DNA: TGCAGCTCACTGGGGGGGGCCGGCACAGATACGCAGTATTTT
V gene: TRBV28; D gene: NA; clone size: many; CDR3 length: 14; J gene: TRBJ2-5; CDR3 protein: CASQGGTGIETQYF; CDR3 DNA: TGTGCCAGCCAGGGTGGAACAGGAATAGAGACCCAGTACTTC
V gene: TRBV11-2; D gene: NA; clone size: few; CDR3 length: 13; J gene: TRBJ2-3; CDR3 protein: CASTTAGTDTQYF; CDR3 DNA: TGTGCCAGCACCACAGCGGGCACAGATACGCAGTATTTT
V gene: TRBV13; D gene: NA; clone size: many; CDR3 length: 14; J gene: TRBJ1-2; CDR3 protein: CASSLSSSFYGYTF; CDR3 DNA: TGTGCCAGCAGCCTTAGTAGTAGTTTCTATGGCTACACCTTC
V gene: TRBV7-3; D gene: TRBD1; clone size: many; CDR3 length: 14; J gene: TRBJ2-7; CDR3 protein: CASSLQQGAYEQYF; CDR3 DNA: TGTGCCAGCAGCTTACAACAGGGGGCCTACGAGCAGTACTTC
V gene: TRBV7-9; D gene: TRBD2; clone size: NA; CDR3 length: 13; J gene: TRBJ2-1; CDR3 protein: CASSFGSGTEQFF; CDR3 DNA: TGTGCCAGCAGCTTCGGTAGCGGGACAGAGCAGTTCTTC
V gene: TRBV11-2; D gene: TRBD2; clone size: many; CDR3 length: 14; J gene: TRBJ2-1; CDR3 protein: CASGRAGVYNEQFF; CDR3 DNA: TGTGCAAGCGGGAGGGCCGGTGTCTACAATGAGCAGTTCTTC
V gene: TRBV6-5; D gene: TRBD2; clone size: many; CDR3 length: 18; J gene: TRBJ2-5; CDR3 protein: CASSYQRLAGGPPETQYF; CDR3 DNA: TGTGCCAGCAGTTACCAGAGATTAGCGGGGGGGCCTCCAGAGACCCAGTACTTC
V gene: TRBV3-1; D gene: NA; clone size: many; CDR3 length: 14; J gene: TRBJ2-5; CDR3 protein: CASSPRSGQETQYF; CDR3 DNA: TGTGCCAGCAGCCCACGGTCAGGGCAAGAGACCCAGTACTTC